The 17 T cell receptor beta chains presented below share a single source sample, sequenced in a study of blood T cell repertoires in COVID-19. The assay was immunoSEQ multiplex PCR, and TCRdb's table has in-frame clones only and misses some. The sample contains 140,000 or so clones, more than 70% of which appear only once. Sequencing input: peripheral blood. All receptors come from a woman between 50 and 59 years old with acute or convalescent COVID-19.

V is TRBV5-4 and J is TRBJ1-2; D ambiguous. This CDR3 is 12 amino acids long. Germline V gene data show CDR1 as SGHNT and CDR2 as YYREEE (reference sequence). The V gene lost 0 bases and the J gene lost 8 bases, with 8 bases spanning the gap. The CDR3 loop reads CASSLEGRGYTF. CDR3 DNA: TGTGCCAGCAGCTTGGAAGGCAGGGGCTACACCTTC.

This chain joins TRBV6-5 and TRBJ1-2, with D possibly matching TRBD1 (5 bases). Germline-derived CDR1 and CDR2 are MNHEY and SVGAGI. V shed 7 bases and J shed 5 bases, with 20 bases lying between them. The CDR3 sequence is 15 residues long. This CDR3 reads CASTTGGGGFYGYTF. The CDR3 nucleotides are TGTGCCAGCACTACCGGGGGGGGAGGGTTTTATGGCTACACCTTC.

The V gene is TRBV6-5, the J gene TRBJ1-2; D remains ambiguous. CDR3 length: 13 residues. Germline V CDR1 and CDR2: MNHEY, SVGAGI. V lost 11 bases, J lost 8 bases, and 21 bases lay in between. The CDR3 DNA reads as TGTGCCTCCCAGCCGAACCCACAGAACGGCTACACCTTC. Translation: CASQPNPQNGYTF.

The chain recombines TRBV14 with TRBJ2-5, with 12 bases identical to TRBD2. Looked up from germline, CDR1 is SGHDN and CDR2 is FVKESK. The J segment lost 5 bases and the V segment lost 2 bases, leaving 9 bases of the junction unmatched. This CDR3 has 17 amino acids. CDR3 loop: CASSQPLAGGPGETQYF. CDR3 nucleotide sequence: TGTGCCAGCAGCCAACCCCTAGCGGGGGGGCCGGGGGAGACCCAGTACTTC.

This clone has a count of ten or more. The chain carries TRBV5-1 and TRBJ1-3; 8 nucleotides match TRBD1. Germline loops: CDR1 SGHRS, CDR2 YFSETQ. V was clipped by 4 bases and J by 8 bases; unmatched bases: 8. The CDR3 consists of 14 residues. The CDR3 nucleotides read TGCGCCAGCAGCCACGGACAGGGAGCGGACACCATATATTTT. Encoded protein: CASSHGQGADTIYF.

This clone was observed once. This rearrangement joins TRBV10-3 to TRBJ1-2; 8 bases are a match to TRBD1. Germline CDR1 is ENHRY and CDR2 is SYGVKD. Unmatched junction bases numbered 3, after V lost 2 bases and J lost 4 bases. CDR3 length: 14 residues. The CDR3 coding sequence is TGTGCCATCAGTGAGCCAGGGGGCCTCTATGGCTACACCTTC. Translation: CAISEPGGLYGYTF.

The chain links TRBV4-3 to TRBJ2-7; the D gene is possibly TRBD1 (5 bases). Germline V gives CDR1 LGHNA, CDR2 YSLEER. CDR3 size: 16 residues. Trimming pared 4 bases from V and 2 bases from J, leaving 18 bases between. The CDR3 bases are TGCGCCAGCAGCCCCCACCCTCAGGGTCCGGCCTACGAGCAGTACTTC. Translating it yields CASSPHPQGPAYEQYF.

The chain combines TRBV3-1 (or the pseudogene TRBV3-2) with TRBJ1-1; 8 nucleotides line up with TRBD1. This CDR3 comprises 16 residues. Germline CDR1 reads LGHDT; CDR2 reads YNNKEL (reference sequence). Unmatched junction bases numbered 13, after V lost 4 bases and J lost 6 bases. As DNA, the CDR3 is TGTGCCAGCAGCCCCGGGACAGGCCACGCAACCGCTGAAGCTTTCTTT. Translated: CASSPGTGHATAEAFF.

CDR3 in DNA: TGCAGCGTAGATCGGGGAGGAAAACTGTTTTTT. Translating it yields CSVDRGGKLFF. The J gene is TRBJ1-4, the V gene TRBV29-1; D gene ambiguous. V was cut by 6 bases and J by 10 bases, with 12 bases left in between. This CDR3 region has 11 residues. CDR1 and CDR2 (germline): SQVTM, ANQGSEA.

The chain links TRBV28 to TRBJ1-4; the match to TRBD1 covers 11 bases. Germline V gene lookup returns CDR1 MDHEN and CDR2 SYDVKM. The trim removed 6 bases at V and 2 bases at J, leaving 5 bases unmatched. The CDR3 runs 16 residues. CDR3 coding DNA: TGTGCCAGCAGGGGGACAGGGGGTATGACTAATGAAAAACTGTTTTTT. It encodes CASRGTGGMTNEKLFF.

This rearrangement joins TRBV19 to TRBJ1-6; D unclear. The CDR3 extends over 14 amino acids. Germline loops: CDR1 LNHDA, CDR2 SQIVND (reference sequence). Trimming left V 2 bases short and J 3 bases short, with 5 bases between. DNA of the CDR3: TGTGCCAGTAGTATAACAGACTATAATTCACCCCTCCACTTT. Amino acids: CASSITDYNSPLHF.

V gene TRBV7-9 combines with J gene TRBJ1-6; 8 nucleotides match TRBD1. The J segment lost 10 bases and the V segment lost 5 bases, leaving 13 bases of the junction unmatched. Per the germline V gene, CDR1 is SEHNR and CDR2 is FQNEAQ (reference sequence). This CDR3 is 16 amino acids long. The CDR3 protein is CASSLSPGTGGSPLHF. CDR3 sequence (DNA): TGTGCCAGCAGCCTATCCCCTGGGACAGGCGGCTCACCCCTCCACTTT. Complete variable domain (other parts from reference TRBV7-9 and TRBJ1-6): DTGVSQNPRHKITKRGQNVTFRCDPISEHNRLYWYRQTLGQGPEFLTYFQNEAQLEKSRLLSDRFSAERPKGSFSTLEIQRTEQGDSAMYLCASSLSPGTGGSPLHFGNGTRLTVT.

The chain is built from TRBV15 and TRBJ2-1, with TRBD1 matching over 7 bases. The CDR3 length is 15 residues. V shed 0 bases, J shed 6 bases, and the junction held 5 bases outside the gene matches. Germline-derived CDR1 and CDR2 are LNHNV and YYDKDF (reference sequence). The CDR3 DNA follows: TGTGCCACCAGCAGAGATCCGGGACAGATCAATGAGCAGTTCTTC. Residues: CATSRDPGQINEQFF.

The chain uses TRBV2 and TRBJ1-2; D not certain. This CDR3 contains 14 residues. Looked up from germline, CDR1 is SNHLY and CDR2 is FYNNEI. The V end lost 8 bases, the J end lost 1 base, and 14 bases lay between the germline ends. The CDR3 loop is CASGTGARNYGYTF. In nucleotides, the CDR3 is TGTGCCAGCGGAACCGGAGCCCGTAACTATGGCTACACCTTC.

For the CDR3, the DNA is TGTGCCAGCAGTGTGACTAGCGAGCAGTTCTTC. The encoded protein is CASSVTSEQFF. The chain employs TRBV25-1 and TRBJ2-1; TRBD2 agrees at 7 bases. From germline, CDR1 is MGHDK and CDR2 SYGVNS. CDR3 length: 11 amino acids. Trimming cost V 4 bases and J 10 bases; bases outside gene matches: 1.

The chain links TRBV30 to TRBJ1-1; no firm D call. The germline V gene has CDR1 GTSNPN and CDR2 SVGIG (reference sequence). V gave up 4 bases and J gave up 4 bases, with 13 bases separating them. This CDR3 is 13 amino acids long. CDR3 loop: CAWNGRSLTEAFF. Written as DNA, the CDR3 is TGTGCCTGGAACGGCAGGTCCCTCACTGAAGCTTTCTTT.

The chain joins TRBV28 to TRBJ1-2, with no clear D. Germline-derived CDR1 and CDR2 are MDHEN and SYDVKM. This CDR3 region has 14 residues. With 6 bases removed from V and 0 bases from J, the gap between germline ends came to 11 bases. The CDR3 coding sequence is TGTGCCAGCAGGTTCGGAACAGCTAACTATGGCTACACCTTC. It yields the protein CASRFGTANYGYTF.